Below are 9 T cell receptor beta chains sequenced from a single sample in a study of T cell responses to AZD1222 COVID-19 vaccine. Data came from immunoSEQ multiplex PCR; TCRdb stores just in-frame clones and leaves some out. The sample lists 150,000 or so clones, roughly 90% occurring once. The input for sequencing was peripheral blood, taken on day 0 of AZD1222 vaccination. Receptors originate from an adult in good health.

The rearrangement joins TRBV21-1 to TRBJ1-2. TRBV21-1 is a pseudogene. CDR3 length: 8 amino acids. CDR3: CASRPEVF. The CDR3 region has the DNA TGTGCCAGCAGACCCGAAGTCTTC.

This clone came up once. The chain couples TRBV28 to TRBJ1-1; possibly TRBD1 for D (6 bases). V dropped 7 bases and J dropped 3 bases, with 12 bases sitting between them. The V gene's germline CDR1 is MDHEN and CDR2 SYDVKM. The CDR3 length is 13 residues. CDR3 coding DNA: TGTGCCAGCATTAGGGGGTTGCACACTGAAGCTTTCTTT. This encodes CASIRGLHTEAFF.

The chain recombines TRBV7-3 with TRBJ1-2; possibly TRBD1 for D (5 bases). The CDR3 sequence is 15 residues long. The germline CDR1 and CDR2 sequences are SGHTA and FQGTGA. The germline V and J ends were trimmed by 5 bases and 3 bases, with 16 bases remaining between them. CDR3 residues: CASSPDTGWDYGYTF. CDR3 nucleotides: TGTGCCAGCAGCCCAGATACAGGTTGGGACTATGGCTACACCTTC. Combining the CDR3 with reference TRBV7-3 and TRBJ1-2 gives the whole variable domain GAGVSQTPSNKVTEKGKYVELRCDPISGHTALYWYRQSLGQGPEFLIYFQGTGAADDSGLPNDRFFAVRPEGSVSTLKIQRTERGDSAVYLCASSPDTGWDYGYTFGSGTRLTVV.

CDR3 loop: CASSEQRADTQYF. CDR3 sequence (DNA): TGTGCCAGTAGTGAACAACGGGCAGATACGCAGTATTTT. The V and J genes are TRBV19 and TRBJ2-3; D is ambiguous. The CDR3 spans 13 residues. Germline V lookup: CDR1 LNHDA, CDR2 SQIVND (reference sequence). V lost 5 bases and J 4 bases, leaving 10 bases between the germline ends.

The chain recombines TRBV7-8 with TRBJ1-5; a possible D gene is TRBD1 (5 bases). Trimming removed 0 bases from V and 6 bases from J, with 15 bases in between. The CDR3 extends over 16 amino acids. CDR1 is SGHVS and CDR2 is FQNEAQ in the germline V gene. The CDR3 DNA reads TGTGCCAGCAGCTTAGCGCAGTTTTGGGGGGGTCAGCCCCAGCATTTT. As protein: CASSLAQFWGGQPQHF. Full variable domain (missing parts from reference TRBV7-8 and TRBJ1-5): GAGVSQSPRYKVAKRGQDVALRCDPISGHVSLFWYQQALGQGPEFLTYFQNEAQLDKSGLPSDRFFAERPEGSVSTLKIQRTQQEDSAVYLCASSLAQFWGGQPQHFGDGTRLSIL.

The gene calls are TRBV29-1 and TRBJ2-7, with D perhaps matching TRBD2 (5 bases). V shed 7 bases and J shed 1 base, with 11 bases lying between them. This CDR3 is 12 amino acids long. CDR1 and CDR2 (germline): SQVTM, ANQGSEA. The CDR3 sequence: CSGAVGSYEQYF. CDR3 DNA: TGCAGCGGAGCGGTTGGGTCCTACGAGCAGTACTTC.

A word on this clone: At one end the junction does not follow the germline gene, possibly because of a read error. V is TRBV28 and J is TRBJ1-4, with a weak D call TRBD1 (6 bases). This CDR3 contains 14 residues. The germline gives CDR1 MDHEN, CDR2 SYDVKM. The CDR3 DNA reads TGTGCCAGCAGTTTGCTTACAGGGTCCCCCCCCCTCGCTTTT. Protein: CASSLLTGSPPLAF.

The chain has TRBV7-9 and TRBJ1-4; D call uncertain. Per germline, CDR1 SEHNR and CDR2 FQNEAQ (reference sequence). The CDR3 sequence is 14 residues long. V gave up 5 bases and J gave up 4 bases, with 11 bases separating them. The CDR3 sequence: CASSHRRHNEKLFF. For the CDR3, the DNA is TGTGCCAGCAGCCACCGGCGTCATAATGAAAAACTGTTTTTT.

The chain employs TRBV7-2 and TRBJ2-1; D unresolved. V lost 1 base to trimming and J lost 4 bases, with 8 bases between them. This CDR3 spans 14 amino acids. CDR1 and CDR2 from the germline V gene are SGHTA and FQGNSA. For the CDR3, the DNA is TGTGCCAGCAGCTTAGTTGGCGGATACAATGAGCAGTTCTTC. This gives the protein CASSLVGGYNEQFF.